The 12 T cell receptor beta chains below were found in one sample sequenced in a study of cytomegalovirus exposure and HLA in healthy donors. 13 Jbeta primers and 60 Vbeta primers were used for the PCR. The repertoire was sequenced with immunoSEQ multiplex PCR; TCRdb's copy has only in-frame clones and lacks some. Of 75,000 to 95,000 clones detected, just under 90% appear once; the ten largest clones hold around 2.5%. Source material: PBMCs. The receptors come from a young man in good health and CMV-seronegative.

The chain recombines TRBV5-4 with TRBJ2-1; 9 bases align to TRBD2. Trimming at V came to 5 bases and at J to 1 base, leaving 10 bases not matched to a gene. This CDR3 spans 17 amino acids. The germline V gene has CDR1 SGHNT and CDR2 YYREEE (reference sequence). This chain's CDR3 is CASRLYFSGRSYNEQFF. The CDR3 DNA is TGTGCCAGCAGGCTTTACTTTAGCGGGAGATCCTACAATGAGCAGTTCTTC.

This clone was observed a single time. The V call is TRBV21-1, the J call TRBJ2-7; the D call of TRBD2 is as the table states it, not checked on the DNA. TRBV21-1 is deemed a pseudogene. This CDR3 region has 18 residues. CDR3 amino acids: CASSKEGREDFGLYEQYF. CDR3 DNA: TGTGCCAGCAGCAAAGAAGGCAGGGAGGATTTTGGCCTCTACGAGCAGTACTTC.

V is TRBV7-2 and J is TRBJ2-7; 12 bases map to TRBD2. The germline gives CDR1 SGHTA, CDR2 FQGNSA. With 1 base clipped from V and 6 bases from J, the junction kept 13 bases outside the gene matches. The CDR3 runs 18 residues. CDR3 in amino acids: CASSLGASGRAWVGEQYF. The CDR3, as DNA: TGTGCCAGCAGCTTAGGGGCTAGCGGGAGGGCCTGGGTGGGCGAGCAGTACTTC.

The V and J genes are TRBV18 and TRBJ1-1; possibly TRBD1 for D (6 bases). Trimming took off 4 bases at V and 3 bases at J, with 18 bases between the two ends. CDR1 and CDR2 from the germline V gene are KGHSH and LQKENI. This CDR3 has 16 residues. DNA of the CDR3: TGTGCCAGCTCACGACTACAGGGTGCGGGGGACACTGAAGCTTTCTTT. Protein sequence: CASSRLQGAGDTEAFF.

In the case of this clone: Other DNA sequences in this sample translate to the same CDR3. The genes are TRBV6-1 and TRBJ1-5; a weak D match, TRBD1 (5 bases). V was clipped by 8 bases and J by 7 bases, with 15 bases between them. This CDR3 has 13 residues. The germline V gene encodes CDR1 MNHNS and CDR2 SASEGT. CDR3 loop: CASLTAPNQPQHF. CDR3 coding DNA: TGTGCCAGCTTGACAGCTCCCAACCAGCCCCAGCATTTT.

The rearrangement links TRBV5-1 to TRBJ2-3, with a weak D call TRBD1 (5 bases). CDR1 SGHRS and CDR2 YFSETQ come from the germline V gene. The CDR3 is 14 amino acids. Trimming removed 2 bases from V and 0 bases from J, with 7 bases in between. Here the CDR3 DNA reads TGCGCCAGCAGCTTTGACAGCAGCACAGATACGCAGTATTTT. It yields the protein CASSFDSSTDTQYF.

Remarks on this clone: The same CDR3 can be traced to other DNA sequences in this sample. The chain has TRBV18 and TRBJ2-3; the match to TRBD2 covers 10 bases. The CDR3 sequence is 16 residues long. V shed 4 bases, J shed 3 bases, and the junction held 7 bases outside the gene matches. Germline assignment: CDR1 KGHSH and CDR2 LQKENI. CDR3 loop: CASSLLAGEGTDTQYF. The CDR3, as DNA: TGTGCCAGCTCACTTCTAGCGGGAGAGGGGACAGATACGCAGTATTTT.

This sequence joins TRBV6-6 and TRBJ2-7; TRBD2 agrees at 14 bases. V lost 6 bases, J lost 6 bases, and 7 bases stayed unmatched. CDR3 length: 15 amino acids. Germline assignment: CDR1 MNHNY and CDR2 SVGAGI (reference sequence). CDR3 nucleotides: TGTGCCAGCAGATCATCGGGACTAGCGGGAGTCGAGCAGTACTTC. Its translation: CASRSSGLAGVEQYF.

The V call is TRBV4-3, the J call TRBJ1-2; D not certain. This CDR3 is built from 14 residues. Looked up from germline, CDR1 is LGHNA and CDR2 is YSLEER. V was clipped by 1 base and J by 4 bases, with 10 bases between them. CDR3 in DNA: TGCGCCAGCAGCCAAGTATCGACATCCTATGGCTACACCTTC. This translates into CASSQVSTSYGYTF.

The chain recombines TRBV5-6 with TRBJ2-2; tentative D call: TRBD2 (5 bases). Deletions cut 4 bases from V and 5 bases from J, with 12 bases between. This CDR3 has 14 residues. Germline CDR1 SGHDT, CDR2 YYEEEE. The CDR3 loop is CASSQTPGTGELFF. CDR3 sequence (DNA): TGTGCCAGCAGCCAAACGCCGGGGACCGGGGAGCTGTTTTTT. Supplemented by reference TRBV5-6 and TRBJ2-2, the full variable domain reads DAGVTQSPTHLIKTRGQQVTLRCSPKSGHDTVSWYQQALGQGPQFIFQYYEEEERQRGNFPDRFSGHQFPNYSSELNVNALLLGDSALYLCASSQTPGTGELFFGEGSRLTVL.

The genes are TRBV5-1 and TRBJ2-1; 9 bases align to TRBD2. The CDR3 loop spans 15 amino acids. Trimming removed 0 bases from V and 8 bases from J; junction bases left unmatched: 6. The germline V gene has CDR1 SGHRS and CDR2 YFSETQ. The CDR3 protein is CASSLGIAGDYEQFF. Here the CDR3 DNA reads TGCGCCAGCAGCTTGGGAATAGCGGGAGACTATGAGCAGTTCTTC.

To note about this clone: One end of the junction is discordant with germline, which a read error may explain. CDR3 sequence reads: CASSRGSRSSYNEQFF. In DNA, the CDR3 is TGTGCTAGCAGCCGCGGTAGTAGGAGCTCCTACAATGAGCAGTTCTTC. V usage is TRBV7-7 and J usage is TRBJ2-1; no clear D. Germline V lookup: CDR1 SSHAT, CDR2 FNYEAQ (reference sequence). This CDR3 has 16 amino acids.